This passage covers 16 T cell receptor beta chains from one sample sequenced in a study of T cell repertoires in cytomegalovirus infection. TCRdb used MiXCR to reprocess the reads, holding one entry per CDR3 protein. Of about 310,000 distinct CDR3 sequences in the sample, about 8.8% were seen once. Sequencing used PBMCs. The receptor source for this set is a human donor in good health (CMV status not recorded). Some clones in this sample may be carry-over from other donors' samples.

This clonotype appeared many times. The chain couples TRBV19 to TRBJ1-1; maybe TRBD1 (6 bases). The length of the CDR3 is 14 residues. The germline V and J ends were trimmed by 7 bases and 7 bases, with 19 bases remaining between them. Germline CDR1 and CDR2: LNHDA and SQIVND (reference sequence). The CDR3 sequence: CASILGQPGNEAFF. CDR3 coding DNA: TGTGCCAGTATTCTCGGACAGCCCGGTAATGAAGCTTTCTTT.

In its sample, this clonotype was seen many times. The V call is TRBV7-9, the J call TRBJ2-1; tentatively, D is TRBD2 (6 bases). The CDR3 covers 13 residues. CDR1 SEHNR and CDR2 FQNEAQ come from the germline V gene (reference sequence). With 5 bases removed from V and 9 bases from J, the gap between germline ends came to 14 bases. CDR3 residues: CASSSPGGGEQFF. In DNA form, the CDR3 reads TGTGCCAGCAGCAGTCCCGGGGGTGGTGAGCAGTTCTTC.

With regard to this clonotype: With a much larger clone just one base away, this may be a read error. This chain links TRBV20-1 with TRBJ1-1; no clear D gene. Germline CDR1 is DFQATT and CDR2 is SNEGSKA (reference sequence). The length of the CDR3 is 13 residues. Trimming stripped 5 bases from V and 4 bases from J, with 14 bases between. DNA for the CDR3: TGCAGTGCTCCCCCCCTGGCCCTCACTGAAGCTTTCTTT. It encodes CSAPPLALTEAFF.

This clonotype was counted ten times or more. This chain uses TRBV7-2 with TRBJ1-5; TRBD1 matches 7 bases. From germline, CDR1 is SGHTA and CDR2 FQGNSA. The CDR3 runs to 15 residues. With 2 bases clipped from V and 2 bases from J, the junction kept 3 bases outside the gene matches. The CDR3 region has the DNA TGTGCCAGCAGCTTAAAGGGGGCCGGCAATCAGCCCCAGCATTTT. Its translation is CASSLKGAGNQPQHF. Full variable domain (outside the CDR3, taken from reference TRBV7-2 and TRBJ1-5): GAGVSQSPSNKVTEKGKDVELRCDPISGHTALYWYRQSLGQGLEFLIYFQGNSAPDKSGLPSDRFSAERTGGSVSTLTIQRTQQEDSAVYLCASSLKGAGNQPQHFGDGTRLSIL.

This clonotype was found many times. The chain is built from TRBV7-8 and TRBJ1-1; D call uncertain. The germline V and J ends were trimmed by 1 base and 1 base, with 16 bases remaining between them. CDR1 is SGHVS, CDR2 FQNEAQ, per germline. CDR3 size: 17 residues. The CDR3 spells CASSLDTADMRNTEAFF. The CDR3 region has the DNA TGTGCCAGCAGCTTAGACACGGCCGACATGAGGAACACTGAAGCTTTCTTT.

This clonotype was counted at least ten times. For the CDR3, the DNA is TGTGCCAGCAGTCCGGAAGGAAGGGGGCATAATCAGCCCCAGCATTTT. Translation gives CASSPEGRGHNQPQHF. The chain employs TRBV28 and TRBJ1-5; 7 bases fit TRBD1. The CDR3 covers 16 residues. Germline trimming cut 5 bases from V and 4 bases from J; bases unmatched to any gene: 11. CDR1 MDHEN and CDR2 SYDVKM come from the germline V gene.

This clonotype came up many times. The chain is built from TRBV3-1 and TRBJ2-2; 10 bases line up with TRBD1. This CDR3 is 15 amino acids long. Germline-derived CDR1 and CDR2 are LGHDT and YNNKEL (reference sequence). The V gene end was trimmed by 5 bases and the J gene end by 5 bases; junction bases not matched to a gene: 5. The DNA for the CDR3 is TGTGCCAGCAGCTGGGACAGGGGAAGAACCGGGGAGCTGTTTTTT. It is translated as CASSWDRGRTGELFF.

The chain has TRBV2 and TRBJ2-1; D gene unclear. Trimming removed 4 bases at V and 0 bases at J, with 10 bases between. This CDR3 has 15 amino acids. Germline CDR1 and CDR2: SNHLY and FYNNEI. CDR3 coding DNA: TGTGCCAGCAGTGTGAGCACTCGCTCCTACAATGAGCAGTTCTTC. This codes for CASSVSTRSYNEQFF.

This chain uses TRBV2 with TRBJ2-1; D is undetermined. The ends were cut back, 4 bases at V and 9 bases at J, with 7 bases in the middle. In germline, CDR1 is SNHLY, CDR2 FYNNEI. The CDR3 contains 11 residues. The CDR3 nucleotides are TGTGCCAGCAGTGCCAGTAGTGAGCAGTTCTTC. Translated, it gives CASSASSEQFF.

Ten or more counts support this clonotype. This chain connects TRBV3-1 to TRBJ2-1; perhaps TRBD1 as D (7 bases). Germline V gives CDR1 LGHDT, CDR2 YNNKEL (reference sequence). The CDR3 loop spans 13 amino acids. V lost 4 bases and J lost 14, with 18 bases in between. As DNA, the CDR3 is TGTGCCAGCAGCCCCAACCGACAGGGAGGTGAGTTCTTC. Translated, it gives CASSPNRQGGEFF.

The chain joins TRBV20-1 to TRBJ2-3; D remains unclear. There are 14 residues in the CDR3. Per the germline V gene, CDR1 is DFQATT and CDR2 is SNEGSKA (reference sequence). Trimming took off 3 bases at V and 1 base at J, with 11 bases between the two ends. The CDR3 region has the DNA TGCAGTGCTAGTCCAGCAACGGGCACAGATACGCAGTATTTT. This encodes CSASPATGTDTQYF.

This clonotype was seen repeatedly, ten times or more. This chain links TRBV20-1 with TRBJ2-7, with 11 bases fitting TRBD2. J was trimmed by 3 bases and V by 6 bases; bases with no gene match: 7. The V gene's germline CDR1 is DFQATT and CDR2 SNEGSKA (reference sequence). This CDR3 has 14 amino acids. CDR3 coding DNA: TGCAGTGCGCCGTTAGCGGGGGGGCTCTACGAGCAGTACTTC. Protein: CSAPLAGGLYEQYF.

This clonotype was seen repeatedly, ten times or more. This chain joins TRBV6-2 or TRBV6-3 and TRBJ1-5; no firm D call. The CDR3 covers 12 residues. The V end was cut by 5 bases, the J end by 7 bases, with 9 bases between. Germline V CDR1 and CDR2: MNHEY, SVGEGT. CDR3 region: CASSPPGQPQHF. The CDR3 bases are TGTGCCAGCAGTCCGCCGGGACAGCCCCAGCATTTT.

Note on this clonotype: This may be a read error, as it is one base from a much larger clone. The DNA of the CDR3 is TGCAGCGTCAGGAACACCTTCTATGGCTACACCTTC. Translated: CSVRNTFYGYTF. V usage is TRBV29-1 and J usage is TRBJ1-2; D is ambiguous. Trimming removed 6 bases from V and 4 bases from J, with 12 bases in between. CDR3 size: 12 residues. CDR1 and CDR2 from the germline V gene are SQVTM and ANQGSEA.

In this sample, this clonotype turned up many times. J is TRBJ1-1 and V is TRBV28, with D unclear. Germline lookup yields CDR1 MDHEN and CDR2 SYDVKM. CDR3 size: 16 residues. The V end lost 1 base, the J end lost 0 bases, and 12 bases lay between the germline ends. Written as DNA, the CDR3 is TGTGCCAGCAGTTTATCTGCAGGTCCCATGAACACTGAAGCTTTCTTT. Amino acids: CASSLSAGPMNTEAFF.

This clonotype came up many times. The chain combines TRBV10-3 with TRBJ2-5; perhaps TRBD1 as D (6 bases). Between the trimmed V and J ends, which lost 6 bases and 2 bases, there was a span of 7 bases. This CDR3 has 12 residues. The germline CDR1 and CDR2 sequences are ENHRY and SYGVKD. Here the CDR3 reads CAIRGTQETQYF. CDR3 DNA sequence: TGTGCCATCAGGGGGACACAAGAGACCCAGTACTTC.